The clone carrying this TCR beta chain was observed many times. The antigen is unknown. An end of the junction differs from the germline gene, which may be a read error. The data belong to a study of identical twins. Broader study findings: There were fewer insertions in abundant cord blood beta clonotypes, but memory repertoires showed no such pattern.

This CDR3 region has 16 residues. Germline V gene data show CDR1 as MNHEY and CDR2 as SVGEGT. TCRdb ran MiXCR on the 5' RACE reads and lists one entry per CDR3 protein. The sample shows about 660,000 distinct CDR3 sequences, 8.5% to 9% of them seen only once. These data were also reused for a study on yellow fever vaccine responses in identical twins.

The chain links TRBV6-2 or TRBV6-3 to TRBJ2-2; 16 nucleotides align to TRBD2. The TCR comes from a woman aged 18-30 years in good health. Sequencing used PBMCs. This CDR3 is CASSWGLAGGTGELFF. The DNA of the CDR3 is TGTGCCAGCAGCTGGGGACTAGCGGGAGGGACCGGGGAGTTGTTTTTT.